This T cell receptor (beta chain) was sequenced during a study of blood T cells in healthy people across ages. General study results and limits: CMV infection status of these donors was not known. Underestimates were what the diversity estimates from one million T cells were considered to be. Unsorted PBMC input precluded a conclusive naive versus antigen-experienced comparison.

A sample-barcoded 5' primer and a J-beta primer mix were used in a second PCR of roughly 7 to 11 cycles. TCRdb re-analysed the 5' RACE reads in MiXCR, keeping a single row per CDR3 protein. Among 1.2 million to 1.5 million distinct CDR3 sequences listed, roughly 59% were seen once. This clonotype came up a few times. Its antigen is undetermined. Isolation of PBMCs gave at least 6 million cells per sample. Germline CDR1 reads DFQATT; CDR2 reads SNEGSKA (reference sequence). This CDR3 region has 15 residues. V was cut by 2 bases and J by 3 bases, with 15 bases left in between. This sequence originates from a man in his late teens or twenties in good health. This sequence joins TRBV20-1 and TRBJ2-3; either TRBD1 or TRBD2 may fit D (5 bases each). The sample consisted of blood. The CDR3 nucleotides read TGCAGTGCTAGACCGAGGGGCTCCGGGACAGATACGCAGTATTTT. Translated: CSARPRGSGTDTQYF.